Listed below are T cell receptor beta chains from one sample, sequenced in a study of identical twins. Using its own MiXCR run on the 5' RACE reads, TCRdb lists one record per CDR3 protein. Of about 190,000 distinct CDR3 sequences in the sample, more than 15% were seen once. This same sample was also part of a study on T cells expressing NK-cell markers.

Sequenced: CD8+ T cells sorted from blood. The receptors were gathered from a young woman in good health. CDR3s include the opening cysteine and the closing phenylalanine or tryptophan. The D gene is left open where the match is weak. Expanded clones are given a class, and other clones once, few, many or no size at all.

CASSFPTWEWTQYF | TRBV7-6 | . | few
CATRGGGGATDTQYF | TRBV15 | . | .
CASSRKNAEAFF | TRBV27 | . | .
CASSQELLGDYEQYF | TRBV4-3 | . | many
CASSLIGGRAAYNEQFF | TRBV5-1 | TRBD2 | few
CSALHLGDGSGPETQYF | TRBV20-1 | . | few
CASSLGERQEQYF | TRBV27 | . | .
CASSRGHGAMCNEQFF | TRBV5-8 | . | once
CAIRHGQGLDGELFF | TRBV10-3 | TRBD1 | .
CSVMHRGVGEAFF | TRBV29-1 | TRBD1 | many
CAILREPSNGETQYF | TRBV6-2/TRBV6-3 | . | .
CSARDPRTGELFF | TRBV20-1 | . | few
CSVEDLNTVSNEQYF | TRBV29-1 | . | few
CASDRGYRGAEAFF | TRBV9 | TRBD1 | .
CASSLFAGAPTDTQYF | TRBV12-3/TRBV12-4 | . | few
CSATRAGYEQYF | TRBV20-1 | . | few
CASSSPSSGIVGGRASNEQFF | TRBV11-1 | TRBD2 | .
CASSPGLYCEQYF | TRBV5-6 | . | few
CSVAGQGVYEQYF | TRBV29-1 | TRBD1 | .
CSARDLRIGEQFF | TRBV20-1 | . | .
CASSTSLVSRNTEAFF | TRBV5-1 | . | few
CASTYAQGYEQYF | TRBV6-5 | . | few
CATREVQGTEAFF | TRBV15 | . | few
CASRGTGGYSPLHF | TRBV27 | TRBD1 | .
CASNLRWRVEDEQFF | TRBV11-2 | . | .
CASSIDRGTTNEKLFF | TRBV2 | TRBD1 | .
CSVDYIAGQIPQETQYF | TRBV29-1 | . | few
CASSLAEDFWQFF | TRBV7-6 | . | .